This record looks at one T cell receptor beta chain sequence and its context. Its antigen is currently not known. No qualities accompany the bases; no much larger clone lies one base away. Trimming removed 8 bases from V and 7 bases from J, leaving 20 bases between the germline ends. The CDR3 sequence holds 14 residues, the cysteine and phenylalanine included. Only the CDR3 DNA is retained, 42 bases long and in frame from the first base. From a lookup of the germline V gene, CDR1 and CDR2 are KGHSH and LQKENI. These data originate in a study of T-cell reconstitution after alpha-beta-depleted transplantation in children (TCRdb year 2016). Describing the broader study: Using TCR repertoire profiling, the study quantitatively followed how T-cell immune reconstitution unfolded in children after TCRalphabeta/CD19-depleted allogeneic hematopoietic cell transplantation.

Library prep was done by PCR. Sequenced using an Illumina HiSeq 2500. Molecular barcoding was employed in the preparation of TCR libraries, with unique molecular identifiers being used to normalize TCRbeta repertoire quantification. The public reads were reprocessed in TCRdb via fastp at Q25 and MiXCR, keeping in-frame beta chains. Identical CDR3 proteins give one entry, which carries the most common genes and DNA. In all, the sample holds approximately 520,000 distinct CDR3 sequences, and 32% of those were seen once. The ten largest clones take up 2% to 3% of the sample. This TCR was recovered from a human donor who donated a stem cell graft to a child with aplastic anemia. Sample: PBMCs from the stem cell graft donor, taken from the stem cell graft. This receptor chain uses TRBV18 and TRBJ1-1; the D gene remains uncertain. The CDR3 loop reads CASRQVVMGSEAFF. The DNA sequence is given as TGTGCCAGCCGTCAGGTGGTGATGGGCAGTGAAGCTTTCTTT.